The 21 T cell receptor beta chains presented below share a single source sample, sequenced in a study of blood T cell repertoires in COVID-19. TCRdb's copy holds only in-frame clones and misses some; the assay was immunoSEQ multiplex PCR. The table has more than 45,000 clones, roughly 90% seen once. The sample comprised peripheral blood. The source of these receptors is a woman aged 80 or older with acute or convalescent COVID-19.

Only one count was recorded for this clone. The rearrangement uses TRBV5-6 and TRBJ1-2; 7 bases fit TRBD1. Per germline, CDR1 SGHDT and CDR2 YYEEEE. This CDR3 is 17 amino acids long. V trimming: 0 bases; J trimming: 0 bases; junction bases outside the gene matches: 8. The CDR3 DNA reads as TGTGCCAGCAGCTTGGAGTACCAGGGGGGTTCTAACTATGGCTACACCTTC. It translates to CASSLEYQGGSNYGYTF.

The V call is TRBV5-1, the J call TRBJ2-5; 14 nucleotides agree with TRBD2. The CDR3 has 17 amino acids. Germline CDR1 reads SGHRS; CDR2 reads YFSETQ. V lost 0 bases and J lost 4; bases outside the gene matches: 5. The CDR3 sequence: CASSLVGGTSGRETQYF. The CDR3 nucleotides are TGCGCCAGCAGCTTGGTAGGCGGGACTAGCGGGAGAGAGACCCAGTACTTC.

Judged by abundance, this clone is medium-sized. V gene TRBV2 combines with J gene TRBJ2-1; D gene ambiguous. The germline V gene encodes CDR1 SNHLY and CDR2 FYNNEI. V was shortened by 3 bases and J by 5 bases, with 8 bases between the two germline ends. The CDR3 runs 13 residues. The CDR3 DNA sequence: TGTGCCAGCAGTGACGCGAATCACAATGAGCAGTTCTTC. Protein sequence: CASSDANHNEQFF.

CDR3 DNA: TGTGCCAGCAGTTACGTCCCAGACTATGGCTACACCTTC. Its protein is CASSYVPDYGYTF. The chain combines TRBV6-2 or TRBV6-3 with TRBJ1-2; D is unresolved. Germline V gene sequence: CDR1 MNHEY, CDR2 SVGEGT. This CDR3 region has 13 residues. Trimming removed 2 bases at V and 3 bases at J, with 7 bases between.

V gene TRBV27 combines with J gene TRBJ2-1, with 10 nucleotides matching TRBD1. Germline V lookup: CDR1 MNHEY, CDR2 SMNVEV (reference sequence). The junction had 5 bases not matched to a gene; V was cut back by 7 bases and J by 8 bases. The CDR3 consists of 13 residues. In nucleotides, the CDR3 is TGTGCCAGCACCACAGACAGGGGGCATGAGCAGTTCTTC. This codes for CASTTDRGHEQFF.

A single count supports this clone. The chain employs TRBV18 and TRBJ1-1; no reliable D call. V was trimmed by 3 bases and J by 0 bases, leaving 11 bases between them. CDR1 and CDR2 (germline): KGHSH, LQKENI. This CDR3 has 15 residues. The CDR3 here is CASSPAAVMNTEAFF. The CDR3 DNA sequence: TGTGCCAGCTCACCTGCTGCGGTAATGAACACTGAAGCTTTCTTT.

The chain has TRBV4-3 and TRBJ1-5, with D perhaps TRBD1 (6 bases). CDR1 is LGHNA and CDR2 is YSLEER in the germline V gene. CDR3 length: 16 amino acids. V lost 0 bases, J lost 5 bases, and 14 bases lay in between. The CDR3 loop is CASSQDHVGGHQPQHF. The CDR3 DNA reads as TGCGCCAGCAGCCAAGATCACGTAGGGGGTCATCAGCCCCAGCATTTT.

This clone came up once. The V gene is TRBV9, the J gene TRBJ1-6, with TRBD1 matching over 8 bases. Germline-derived CDR1 and CDR2 are SGDLS and YYNGEE. There are 13 residues in the CDR3. V trimming: 6 bases; J trimming: 7 bases; junction bases outside the gene matches: 3. The CDR3 DNA follows: TGTGCCAGCAATCAGGGGGCGAATTCACCCCTCCACTTT. This encodes CASNQGANSPLHF.

The J gene is TRBJ1-1, the V gene TRBV4-1; D is undetermined. CDR1 MGHRA and CDR2 YSYEKL come from the germline V gene. CDR3 length: 15 amino acids. V was pared by 1 base and J by 0 bases, with 9 bases between. The DNA of the CDR3 is TGCGCCAGCAGCCAAGTCCGGGGTATGAACACTGAAGCTTTCTTT. Its protein product is CASSQVRGMNTEAFF.

The genes are TRBV14 and TRBJ2-1; 7 bases align to TRBD2. The junction had 8 bases not matched to a gene; V was cut back by 0 bases and J by 3 bases. Germline CDR1 is SGHDN and CDR2 is FVKESK. The CDR3 covers 17 residues. CDR3: CASSQDRGGGLYNEQFF. In DNA, the CDR3 is TGTGCCAGCAGCCAAGATCGGGGCGGGGGACTCTACAATGAGCAGTTCTTC.

The CDR3 DNA reads as TGTGCCAGCAGTTTCTCGACAGGGGGATCTTACGAGCAGTACTTC. This translates into CASSFSTGGSYEQYF. The rearrangement uses TRBV6-5 and TRBJ2-7; 9 bases are shared with TRBD1. Germline V gene data show CDR1 as MNHEY and CDR2 as SVGAGI. Trimming at V came to 4 bases and at J to 4 bases, leaving 8 bases not matched to a gene. The CDR3 covers 15 residues.

The chain's CDR3 is CASICWAEDNEQFF. The CDR3 nucleotides are TGTGCCAGCATCTGCTGGGCGGAGGACAATGAGCAGTTCTTC. The chain is built from TRBV27 and TRBJ2-1, with D possibly TRBD2 on 5 matching bases. Trimming cost V 7 bases and J 5 bases, with 15 bases left between them. The CDR3 is made up of 14 amino acids. CDR1 is MNHEY and CDR2 is SMNVEV in the germline V gene (reference sequence).

The table lists this clone with a few counts. The CDR3 reads CASSLDRVGQNSPLHF. CDR3 coding DNA: TGTGCCAGCAGCCTTGACAGGGTAGGACAAAATTCACCCCTCCACTTT. The rearrangement uses TRBV7-2 and TRBJ1-6, with 7 nucleotides matching TRBD1. The CDR3 consists of 16 residues. Germline V gene sequence: CDR1 SGHTA, CDR2 FQGNSA. Trimming took 5 bases from V and 7 from J; bases not matched to a gene: 11.

J is TRBJ1-4 and V is TRBV2; D is perhaps TRBD1 (6 bases). Trimming took 2 bases from V and 2 from J, leaving 21 bases between them. The CDR3 extends over 19 amino acids. Germline CDR1 is SNHLY and CDR2 is FYNNEI. CDR3 in amino acids: CASSEIVVGQRRTNEKLFF. In DNA, the CDR3 is TGTGCCAGCAGTGAAATTGTTGTAGGACAGAGACGCACTAATGAAAAACTGTTTTTT.

The chain combines TRBV19 with TRBJ1-5; D perhaps matches TRBD1 (6 bases). The CDR3 has 14 amino acids. The germline gives CDR1 LNHDA, CDR2 SQIVND (reference sequence). The V gene lost 7 bases and the J gene lost 2 bases, with 12 bases spanning the gap. The CDR3 loop is CASIWTAGNQPQHF. The DNA for the CDR3 is TGTGCCAGTATCTGGACAGCGGGCAATCAGCCCCAGCATTTT.

The gene calls are TRBV6-5 and TRBJ2-1; 8 positions match TRBD2. Germline trimming cut 4 bases from V and 10 bases from J; bases unmatched to any gene: 0. Germline CDR1 and CDR2: MNHEY and SVGAGI. The CDR3 has 11 amino acids. CDR3 nucleotides: TGTGCCAGCAGTTTAGCGGGAGAGCAGTTCTTC. This encodes CASSLAGEQFF.

The chain has TRBV28 and TRBJ2-4, with 8 bases that match TRBD2. CDR3 length: 15 residues. The V gene end was trimmed by 2 bases and the J gene end by 5 bases; junction bases not matched to a gene: 5. Germline V CDR1 and CDR2: MDHEN, SYDVKM. In DNA form, the CDR3 reads TGTGCCAGCAGTTTAGCCGGGAGGGCCGAAAACATTCAGTACTTC. Its translation is CASSLAGRAENIQYF.

The J gene is TRBJ2-6, the V gene TRBV5-4; a possible D gene is TRBD1 (5 bases). Germline V gene lookup returns CDR1 SGHNT and CDR2 YYREEE (reference sequence). There are 16 residues in the CDR3. The germline V and J ends were trimmed by 4 bases and 0 bases, with 11 bases remaining between them. CDR3 sequence (DNA): TGTGCCAGCAGCCCGAAACAGGTCTCTGGGGCCAACGTCCTGACTTTC. It yields the protein CASSPKQVSGANVLTF.

The chain couples TRBV5-1 to TRBJ1-1; TRBD1 matches at 7 bases. CDR1 and CDR2 from the germline V gene are SGHRS and YFSETQ. V dropped 4 bases and J dropped 4; count of bases not matched to a gene: 13. The CDR3 has 16 amino acids. CDR3 DNA sequence: TGCGCCAGCAGCACATCTGACAGGGCGGGTCTCACTGAAGCTTTCTTT. Translation: CASSTSDRAGLTEAFF. The full variable domain, completed using reference TRBV5-1 and TRBJ1-1, is KAGVTQTPRYLIKTRGQQVTLSCSPISGHRSVSWYQQTPGQGLQFLFEYFSETQRNKGNFPGRFSGRQFSNSRSEMNVSTLELGDSALYLCASSTSDRAGLTEAFFGQGTRLTVV.

The CDR3 bases are TGTGCCAGCAGTGGAGAGGGACTAGCGACATACGAGCAGTACTTC. Protein: CASSGEGLATYEQYF. The chain has TRBV2 and TRBJ2-7; 10 bases align to TRBD2. Per germline, CDR1 SNHLY and CDR2 FYNNEI. The CDR3 runs 15 residues. V gave up 4 bases and J gave up 4 bases; unmatched junction bases: 7.

This clone was seen just once. The chain has TRBV7-6 and TRBJ2-1; TRBD1 aligns across 9 bases. The CDR3 sequence is 16 residues long. Germline V gene lookup returns CDR1 SGHVS and CDR2 FNYEAQ. The V gene end was trimmed by 5 bases and the J gene end by 8 bases; junction bases not matched to a gene: 13. This chain's CDR3 is CASSQSGTGFYDEQFF. The DNA of the CDR3 is TGTGCCAGCAGCCAGAGTGGGACAGGGTTTTATGATGAGCAGTTCTTC.